The 20 T cell receptor beta chains below were found in one sample sequenced in a study of blood T cell repertoires in COVID-19. Measured with immunoSEQ multiplex PCR; TCRdb has only the in-frame clones, and not every one. The table records 120,000 or so clones, about 81% of them present only once. The sample comprised peripheral blood. The receptors shown here come from a woman between 50 and 59 years old with acute or convalescent COVID-19.

This clone was counted between two and nine times. The J gene is TRBJ1-6, the V gene TRBV6-5, with a weak D call TRBD1 (5 bases). V was trimmed by 2 bases and J by 10 bases, leaving 15 bases between them. Germline CDR1 and CDR2: MNHEY and SVGAGI. The CDR3 length is 15 residues. The CDR3: CASSYGTLGGSPLHF. The CDR3 DNA is TGTGCCAGCAGTTACGGGACCCTCGGAGGGTCACCCCTCCACTTT.

This sequence joins TRBV6-5 and TRBJ2-2; 11 nucleotides match TRBD1. This CDR3 contains 15 residues. Germline CDR1 reads MNHEY; CDR2 reads SVGAGI. The ends lost 6 bases at V and 7 bases at J; junction bases unmatched: 7. The CDR3 DNA follows: TGTGCCAGCAGCGGGAGGACAGGGGGCGGCGGGGAGCTGTTTTTT. It specifies CASSGRTGGGGELFF.

The chain carries TRBV18 and TRBJ1-4; no firm D call. The CDR3 totals 17 residues. V was shortened by 6 bases and J by 0 bases, with 17 bases between the two germline ends. Germline CDR1 is KGHSH and CDR2 is LQKENI. The CDR3 sequence: CASSPEPFRSTNEKLFF. CDR3 DNA sequence: TGTGCCAGCTCCCCAGAGCCATTTCGGTCAACTAATGAAAAACTGTTTTTT.

This rearrangement joins TRBV6-5 to TRBJ2-2; 8 positions agree with TRBD1. From germline, CDR1 is MNHEY and CDR2 SVGAGI. Losses at the gene ends were 6 bases for V and 3 bases for J; bases not matched to a gene: 3. The length of the CDR3 is 14 residues. This chain's CDR3 is CASRRQGHTGELFF. The DNA for the CDR3 is TGTGCCAGCAGACGACAGGGGCACACCGGGGAGCTGTTTTTT.

This sequence joins TRBV29-1 and TRBJ1-2; 9 nucleotides match TRBD1. CDR1 and CDR2 from the germline V gene are SQVTM and ANQGSEA. V gave up 8 bases and J gave up 3 bases; unmatched junction bases: 7. This CDR3 has 13 amino acids. CDR3 residues: CSLRTGEDYGYTF. For the CDR3, the DNA is TGCAGCCTTAGGACAGGGGAAGACTATGGCTACACCTTC.

The V and J genes are TRBV7-9 and TRBJ2-2; D possibly corresponds to TRBD1 (6 bases). Trimming took off 4 bases at V and 4 bases at J, with 10 bases between the two ends. The CDR3 extends over 14 amino acids. Germline loops: CDR1 SEHNR, CDR2 FQNEAQ (reference sequence). CDR3 DNA sequence: TGTGCCAGCAGCTCAGGGGCGGGCACCGGGGAGCTGTTTTTT. This codes for CASSSGAGTGELFF.

Worth noting for this clone: Other nucleotide sequences from this sample produce the same CDR3. The chain uses TRBV20-1 and TRBJ2-1; no reliable D call. The germline V and J ends were trimmed by 3 bases and 7 bases, with 7 bases remaining between them. Germline CDR1 is DFQATT and CDR2 is SNEGSKA (reference sequence). This CDR3 contains 11 residues. This chain's CDR3 is CSASFRNEQFF. CDR3 nucleotide sequence: TGCAGTGCTAGCTTTAGAAATGAGCAGTTCTTC.

The V gene is TRBV5-4, the J gene TRBJ2-1, with 8 positions matching TRBD2. Germline V gene lookup returns CDR1 SGHNT and CDR2 YYREEE (reference sequence). The CDR3 contains 14 residues. J gave up 9 bases and V 2 bases, and 7 bases lay outside the gene matches. CDR3 nucleotide sequence: TGTGCCAGCAGCTTACAAGCGGGAGAGAGTGAGCAGTTCTTC. Translation gives CASSLQAGESEQFF. The entire variable domain, with the rest obtained from reference TRBV5-4 and TRBJ2-1, is as follows: ETGVTQSPTHLIKTRGQQVTLRCSSQSGHNTVSWYQQALGQGPQFIFQYYREEENGRGNFPPRFSGLQFPNYSSELNVNALELDDSALYLCASSLQAGESEQFFGPGTRLTVL.

The rearrangement uses TRBV6-5 and TRBJ1-2; the D is unclear. This CDR3 comprises 12 residues. The germline CDR1 and CDR2 sequences are MNHEY and SVGAGI. Trimming cost V 10 bases and J 4 bases, with 13 bases left between them. CDR3 in amino acids: CATSTSAYGYTF. In nucleotides, the CDR3 is TGTGCCACCTCAACAAGTGCCTATGGCTACACCTTC.

The V call is TRBV24-1, the J call TRBJ2-2, with D tentatively TRBD2 (5 bases). The CDR3 consists of 14 residues. V lost 2 bases to trimming and J lost 6 bases, with 9 bases between them. Per germline, CDR1 KGHDR and CDR2 SFDVKD. CDR3 nucleotide sequence: TGTGCCACCAGTGATTCCCCCGGGGCCGGGGAGCTGTTTTTT. Its protein is CATSDSPGAGELFF.

V is TRBV7-9 and J is TRBJ1-1; 10 bases map to TRBD1. CDR3 length: 13 residues. From germline, CDR1 is SEHNR and CDR2 FQNEAQ (reference sequence). The junction had 5 bases not matched to a gene; V was cut back by 5 bases and J by 8 bases. CDR3 sequence (DNA): TGTGCCAGCAGCACGACAGGGGGCACCGAAGCTTTCTTT. This translates into CASSTTGGTEAFF.

The gene calls are TRBV7-6 and TRBJ1-3, with D possibly TRBD1 on 5 matching bases. Trimming shortened V by 5 bases and J by 2 bases, and 13 bases separated the two germline ends. Germline loops: CDR1 SGHVS, CDR2 FNYEAQ. The CDR3 contains 15 residues. The CDR3 loop reads CASSPVGRAGNTIYF. The CDR3 coding sequence is TGTGCCAGCAGCCCGGTCGGCAGGGCTGGAAACACCATATATTTT.

This rearrangement joins TRBV7-8 to TRBJ2-1, with D possibly matching TRBD2 (6 bases). The CDR3 totals 18 residues. Trimming removed 1 base at V and 0 bases at J, with 16 bases between. Germline loops: CDR1 SGHVS, CDR2 FQNEAQ. The CDR3 sequence: CASSLVGAGPNSYNEQFF. Written as DNA, the CDR3 is TGTGCCAGCAGCTTAGTAGGCGCGGGGCCCAACTCCTACAATGAGCAGTTCTTC.

This clone was seen just once. The chain has TRBV5-8 and TRBJ1-1, with no clear D. The CDR3 is 11 residues long. CDR1 and CDR2 (germline): SGHTS, YDEGEE. Trimming left V 0 bases short and J 11 bases short, with 8 bases between. The CDR3 here is CASSLGTRAFF. For the CDR3, the DNA is TGTGCCAGCAGCTTGGGGACTCGGGCTTTCTTT.

This chain connects TRBV19 to TRBJ2-1; D unresolved. CDR1 is LNHDA and CDR2 is SQIVND in the germline V gene (reference sequence). The CDR3 extends over 14 amino acids. The ends were cut back, 4 bases at V and 0 bases at J, with 7 bases in the middle. CDR3 bases: TGTGCCAGTAGTAGTCGGAGCTCCTACAATGAGCAGTTCTTC. Its translation is CASSSRSSYNEQFF.

The rearrangement joins TRBV28 to TRBJ2-1; maybe TRBD2 (7 bases). V gave up 2 bases and J gave up 9 bases, with 17 bases separating them. Germline-derived CDR1 and CDR2 are MDHEN and SYDVKM. This CDR3 contains 15 residues. The CDR3 region has the DNA TGTGCCAGCAGTTTAAGGGGGGGGGCCGTCCGTGAGCAGTTCTTC. Its protein product is CASSLRGGAVREQFF.

V usage is TRBV20-1 and J usage is TRBJ2-2, with 9 bases fitting TRBD2. This CDR3 comprises 16 residues. J was trimmed by 7 bases and V by 3 bases; bases with no gene match: 12. The germline CDR1 and CDR2 sequences are DFQATT and SNEGSKA (reference sequence). This chain's CDR3 is CSASSTSGRRGGELFF. Here the CDR3 DNA reads TGCAGTGCTAGTAGCACTAGCGGGCGCCGGGGCGGGGAGCTGTTTTTT.

J is TRBJ1-6 and V is TRBV19; 8 positions agree with TRBD1. The V gene end was trimmed by 3 bases and the J gene end by 7 bases; junction bases not matched to a gene: 5. There are 15 residues in the CDR3. Germline CDR1 LNHDA, CDR2 SQIVND (reference sequence). This CDR3 reads CASSIGTGRNSPLHF. CDR3 bases: TGTGCCAGTAGTATTGGGACAGGACGAAATTCACCCCTCCACTTT.

The rearrangement links TRBV30 to TRBJ2-5; tentative D call: TRBD2 (5 bases). Trimming cost V 0 bases and J 3 bases, with 8 bases left between them. This CDR3 has 13 amino acids. Germline CDR1 is GTSNPN and CDR2 is SVGIG (reference sequence). The CDR3 here is CAWSVAAEETQYF. The CDR3 coding sequence is TGTGCCTGGAGTGTAGCAGCGGAAGAGACCCAGTACTTC.

The chain combines TRBV23-1 with TRBJ2-1, with 7 positions matching TRBD2. TRBV23-1 is annotated as an ORF whose role is uncertain. This CDR3 spans 16 amino acids. V shed 0 bases, J shed 3 bases, and the junction held 5 bases outside the gene matches. CDR3 loop: CASSQSAGVYYNEQFF. The CDR3 bases are TGCGCCAGCAGTCAATCGGCGGGGGTCTACTACAATGAGCAGTTCTTC.